The rows below give T cell receptor beta chains drawn from one sample of a study of Ad26.COV2.S vaccination and SARS-CoV-2 variants. Generated by immunoSEQ multiplex PCR, the TCRdb table keeps only in-frame clones and is missing some. Of some 460,000 clones in the sample, roughly nine tenths were seen once. The sample was peripheral blood, taken in a trial of Ad26.COV2.S vaccine versus placebo. These receptors all stem from a person between 18 and 60 years old who received the Ad26.COV2.S COVID-19 vaccine or a placebo. CDR3s include the opening cysteine and the closing phenylalanine or tryptophan. Each record gives: CDR3 length, V gene, J gene, clone size, D gene, CDR3 protein, CDR3 DNA. A D gene is named only where the DNA matches it firmly. Some rows mark clone size as missing; the rest say once, few, many or name a class of expanded clone.

15	TRBV9	TRBJ2-1	once	.	CASSVWDRGSNEQFF	TGTGCCAGCAGCGTATGGGACCGAGGATCCAATGAGCAGTTCTTC
12	TRBV7-9	TRBJ1-1	.	.	CASSLWDGEAFF	TGTGCCAGCAGCTTATGGGACGGCGAAGCTTTCTTT
14	TRBV18	TRBJ1-2	.	TRBD1	CASSPTGERYGYTF	TGTGCCAGCTCACCGACAGGGGAGCGATATGGCTACACCTTC
17	TRBV30	TRBJ1-6	once	TRBD1	CALDETGPSSYNSPLHF	TGTGCCTTAGACGAGACAGGGCCGAGCTCCTATAATTCACCCCTCCACTTT
15	TRBV5-1	TRBJ2-1	.	.	CASSGGQLWRNEQFF	TGCGCCAGCTCCGGGGGGCAGCTTTGGAGGAATGAGCAGTTCTTC
14	TRBV28	TRBJ1-1	.	TRBD1	CASRHPGTGTDAFF	TGTGCCAGCAGACACCCCGGAACCGGGACAGACGCTTTCTTT
14	TRBV21-1	TRBJ1-2	.	.	CASSKRDRVFGYTF	TGTGCCAGCAGCAAGCGAGACAGGGTTTTCGGCTACACCTTC
14	TRBV7-8	TRBJ1-6	.	TRBD1	CASSATGGNSPLHF	TGTGCCAGCAGCGCGACAGGGGGGAATTCACCCCTCCACTTT
14	TRBV3-1/TRBV3-2	TRBJ2-7	.	.	CASTTAGALYEQYF	TGTGCCAGCACTACCGCCGGGGCTCTCTACGAGCAGTACTTC
15	TRBV10-2	TRBJ1-2	.	.	CASRPQGPRNYGYTF	TGCGCCAGCAGACCCCAGGGTCCCCGTAACTATGGCTACACCTTC
14	TRBV9	TRBJ2-7	.	TRBD2	CASSVGLASDEQYF	TGTGCCAGCAGCGTGGGACTAGCTAGCGACGAGCAGTACTTC
15	TRBV27	TRBJ1-5	.	.	CASSPTQYSNQPQHF	TGTGCCAGCAGCCCAACACAATATAGCAATCAGCCCCAGCATTTT
15	TRBV6-5	TRBJ1-1	.	TRBD1	CASRRDRDRNTEAFF	TGTGCCAGCAGGAGAGACCGGGACAGGAACACTGAAGCTTTCTTT
15	TRBV27	TRBJ2-1	.	.	CASSLLPLGYNEQFF	TGTGCCAGCAGTTTACTCCCTCTAGGTTACAATGAGCAGTTCTTC
16	TRBV27	TRBJ1-1	.	TRBD1	CASSLFPGQGNTEAFF	TGTGCCAGCAGTTTATTCCCGGGACAGGGTAACACTGAAGCTTTCTTT
19	TRBV5-1	TRBJ2-2	.	.	CASSLGSFRGLRGTGELFF	TGCGCCAGCAGCTTGGGGTCCTTCCGCGGGCTACGCGGCACCGGGGAGCTGTTTTTT
17	TRBV24-1	TRBJ2-3	.	TRBD2	CATSDVGPSGRADTQYF	TGTGCCACCAGTGACGTTGGGCCTAGCGGGAGGGCCGATACGCAGTATTTT
12	TRBV13	TRBJ2-7	.	.	CASSSDRGEQYF	TGTGCCAGCAGCTCCGACAGAGGCGAGCAGTACTTC
14	TRBV10-2	TRBJ1-4	once	TRBD1	CASSDGTANEKLFF	TGCGCCAGCAGCGACGGGACAGCTAATGAAAAACTGTTTTTT
17	TRBV4-1	TRBJ2-7	.	TRBD1	CASSQARGQASSYEQYF	TGCGCCAGCAGCCAGGCCCGGGGACAGGCCAGCTCCTACGAGCAGTACTTC
12	TRBV30	TRBJ2-7	.	.	CAWSYISYEQYF	TGTGCCTGGTCCTACATATCCTACGAGCAGTACTTC
14	TRBV11-3	TRBJ2-1	.	.	CASSLRHSNDEQFF	TGTGCCAGCAGCTTAAGACACAGTAACGATGAGCAGTTCTTC
13	TRBV18	TRBJ1-5	.	.	CASSPGPEKPQHF	TGTGCCAGCTCACCAGGACCGGAGAAGCCCCAGCATTTT
11	TRBV28	TRBJ2-1	.	.	CASSPGFEQFF	TGTGCCAGCAGCCCGGGGTTCGAGCAGTTCTTC
18	TRBV10-3	TRBJ1-1	.	TRBD1	CAIRNRDRGLGKDTEAFF	TGTGCCATCAGAAACCGGGACAGGGGGCTAGGGAAGGACACTGAAGCTTTCTTT
12	TRBV27	TRBJ1-1	.	.	CASSGDGTEAFF	TGTGCCAGCAGTGGGGATGGCACTGAAGCTTTCTTT
15	TRBV28	TRBJ1-1	.	.	CASRGVGGWNTEAFF	TGTGCCAGCAGGGGGGTCGGGGGGTGGAACACTGAAGCTTTCTTT
15	TRBV7-9	TRBJ1-4	.	TRBD1	CASSPRTGGGEKLFF	TGTGCCAGCAGCCCGCGGACAGGGGGCGGTGAAAAACTGTTTTTT
14	TRBV5-1	TRBJ1-1	.	.	CASSSLGARTEAFF	TGCGCCAGCAGTTCCCTCGGGGCTCGCACTGAAGCTTTCTTT
14	TRBV15	TRBJ1-1	few	.	CATSRDRGNTEAFF	TGTGCCACCAGCAGAGATCGGGGGAACACTGAAGCTTTCTTT
13	TRBV18	TRBJ1-1	few	.	CASSPGQDTEAFF	TGTGCCAGCTCACCGGGACAAGACACTGAAGCTTTCTTT
11	TRBV7-8	TRBJ1-1	few	.	CASSLLSEAFF	TGTGCCAGCAGCTTATTATCGGAAGCTTTCTTT
15	TRBV7-2	TRBJ2-3	.	.	CASKVEGLPGDTQYF	TGTGCCAGCAAGGTTGAGGGGCTACCGGGAGATACGCAGTATTTT
15	TRBV3-1/TRBV3-2	TRBJ2-5	.	TRBD2	CASSQVAGGLETQYF	TGTGCCAGCAGCCAGGTAGCGGGGGGGCTGGAGACCCAGTACTTC
16	TRBV28	TRBJ2-1	.	TRBD2	CASGSRLAGFVNEQFF	TGTGCCAGCGGGTCTCGACTAGCGGGTTTTGTCAATGAGCAGTTCTTC
17	TRBV15	TRBJ1-5	.	TRBD1	CATSRRTGTVGNQPQHF	TGTGCCACCAGCAGAAGAACCGGGACAGTAGGCAATCAGCCCCAGCATTTT
12	TRBV29-1	TRBJ2-1	.	.	CSAPRADNEQFF	TGCAGCGCCCCCCGAGCCGACAATGAGCAGTTCTTC
14	TRBV27	TRBJ1-2	.	.	CASRGGDGTTGYTF	TGTGCCAGCAGGGGGGGGGACGGAACAACTGGCTACACCTTC
15	TRBV18	TRBJ2-7	.	.	CASTNRGTHSYEQYF	TGTGCCAGCACTAATCGGGGGACCCACTCCTACGAGCAGTACTTC
14	TRBV25-1	TRBJ1-6	.	TRBD1	CASSFRTGVSPLHF	TGTGCCAGCAGCTTCCGGACAGGGGTTTCACCCCTCCACTTT
15	TRBV10-3	TRBJ2-3	once	TRBD2	CAIKKTSLTPDTQYF	TGTGCCATCAAGAAGACTAGCCTAACCCCAGATACGCAGTATTTT
15	TRBV7-8	TRBJ2-7	.	TRBD1	CASSLRRTGMYEQYF	TGTGCCAGCAGCTTAAGGAGGACAGGGATGTACGAGCAGTACTTC
14	TRBV6-5	TRBJ2-7	.	.	CASRRTRSSYEQYF	TGTGCCAGCAGACGGACAAGGAGCTCCTACGAGCAGTACTTC
16	TRBV6-5	TRBJ2-7	.	TRBD2	CASSYQPTSGPYEQYF	TGTGCCAGCAGTTACCAACCGACTAGCGGGCCCTACGAGCAGTACTTC
20	TRBV9	TRBJ1-1	.	.	CASSVESGAGTSSTVGEAFF	TGTGCCAGCAGCGTAGAGTCCGGGGCAGGGACTTCGAGCACGGTTGGTGAAGCTTTCTTT
15	TRBV18	TRBJ1-4	.	.	CASSPNYRVNEKLFF	TGTGCCAGCTCACCAAACTACAGAGTTAATGAAAAACTGTTTTTT
15	TRBV4-2	TRBJ2-7	few	.	CASSQARGGSYEQYF	TGTGCCAGCAGCCAAGCCCGGGGAGGCTCCTACGAGCAGTACTTC
13	TRBV11-2	TRBJ2-1	.	.	CASRRDIYNEQFF	TGTGCCAGCAGAAGGGACATCTACAATGAGCAGTTCTTC
14	TRBV27	TRBJ2-7	.	.	CASSFSGAGYEQYF	TGTGCCAGCAGTTTCTCCGGGGCCGGGTACGAGCAGTACTTC
13	TRBV25-1	TRBJ1-2	.	.	CASSRTDNYGYTF	TGTGCCAGCAGTAGGACGGATAACTATGGCTACACCTTC
14	TRBV7-9	TRBJ2-3	.	TRBD2	CASSLVISLAAQYF	TGTGCCAGCAGCTTAGTTATCTCACTAGCGGCGCAGTATTTT
15	TRBV18	TRBJ1-2	.	.	CASSPPGTPWDGYTF	TGTGCCAGCTCACCGCCCGGGACACCCTGGGATGGCTACACCTTC